The 20 T cell receptor beta chains listed next were all sequenced from one sample in a study of cytomegalovirus exposure and HLA in healthy donors. 60 Vbeta and 13 Jbeta primers were used in PCR. Produced via immunoSEQ multiplex PCR; TCRdb's table is partial and in-frame only. The sample yields around 63,000 clones, around 75% seen once. Source material: PBMCs. The receptors were gathered from a man aged 60-69 years in good health and CMV-seropositive.

The chain carries TRBV5-6 and TRBJ2-7; 8 nucleotides align to TRBD1. V lost 4 bases, J lost 0 bases, and 3 bases stayed unmatched. There are 14 residues in the CDR3. Germline V gives CDR1 SGHDT, CDR2 YYEEEE. The chain's CDR3 is CASSAGTGSYEQYF. CDR3 sequence (DNA): TGTGCCAGCAGCGCCGGGACAGGCTCCTACGAGCAGTACTTC.

The chain employs TRBV6-4 and TRBJ1-1; the D is unclear. This CDR3 contains 13 residues. Germline assignment: CDR1 MRHNA and CDR2 SNTAGT. V was cut by 6 bases and J by 2 bases, with 10 bases left in between. The CDR3 DNA is TGTGCCAGCAGCCTTCGCCTAAACACTGAAGCTTTCTTT. Its translation is CASSLRLNTEAFF.

The chain combines TRBV15 with TRBJ1-1, with unresolved D. This CDR3 has 15 residues. Per the germline V gene, CDR1 is LNHNV and CDR2 is YYDKDF (reference sequence). Trimming took 0 bases from V and 6 from J, leaving 14 bases between them. CDR3 region: CATSRDSVRSSEAFF. The CDR3 DNA follows: TGTGCCACCAGCAGAGATTCCGTCAGGTCCTCTGAAGCTTTCTTT.

In its sample, this clone was seen once. This sequence joins TRBV23-1 and TRBJ2-7, with a possible D match to TRBD1 (6 bases). TRBV23-1 is reported as an ORF; its role is uncertain. The CDR3 sequence is 16 residues long. Trimming shortened V by 3 bases and J by 5 bases, and 20 bases separated the two germline ends. CDR3 nucleotides: TGCGCCAGCAGTCATATCGGGGTTCTACAGGGTAACGAGCAGTACTTC. This translates into CASSHIGVLQGNEQYF.

J is TRBJ2-7 and V is TRBV11-3; D may be TRBD2 (6 bases). There are 14 residues in the CDR3. The V end lost 5 bases, the J end lost 3 bases, and 14 bases lay between the germline ends. Germline loops: CDR1 SGHNT, CDR2 YENEEA. In nucleotides, the CDR3 is TGTGCCAGCAGCCGTGGGCTAGCGAGCTACGAGCAGTACTTC. Protein sequence: CASSRGLASYEQYF. The full variable domain, with the rest looked up from reference TRBV11-3 and TRBJ2-7, is EAGVVQSPRYKIIEKKQPVAFWCNPISGHNTLYWYLQNLGQGPELLIRYENEEAVDDSQLPKDRFSAERLKGVDSTLKIQPAELGDSAVYLCASSRGLASYEQYFGPGTRLTVT.

The chain has TRBV2 and TRBJ2-5; 9 nucleotides match TRBD2. V lost 3 bases to trimming and J lost 7 bases; unmatched junction nucleotides: 9. The CDR3 runs to 15 residues. Germline V lookup: CDR1 SNHLY, CDR2 FYNNEI. The CDR3 reads CASSDAGAGGLTQYF. The CDR3 nucleotides read TGTGCCAGCAGTGATGCCGGCGCGGGGGGGTTGACCCAGTACTTC.

The chain couples TRBV19 to TRBJ1-6, with 7 bases identical to TRBD1. The germline V gene has CDR1 LNHDA and CDR2 SQIVND (reference sequence). This CDR3 region has 14 residues. With 6 bases clipped from V and 6 bases from J, the junction kept 5 bases outside the gene matches. CDR3 nucleotides: TGTGCCAGTAGGCGGGACAGATCTAATTCACCCCTCCACTTT. Translation: CASRRDRSNSPLHF. The full variable domain, in which reference TRBV19 and TRBJ1-6 provide the parts outside the CDR3, is DGGITQSPKYLFRKEGQNVTLSCEQNLNHDAMYWYRQDPGQGLRLIYYSQIVNDFQKGDIAEGYSVSREKKESFPLTVTSAQKNPTAFYLCASRRDRSNSPLHFGNGTRLTVT.

The V and J genes are TRBV7-6 and TRBJ2-1, with 10 bases that match TRBD1. V dropped 3 bases and J dropped 1; count of bases not matched to a gene: 9. The CDR3 totals 18 residues. Germline-derived CDR1 and CDR2 are SGHVS and FNYEAQ. CDR3 coding DNA: TGTGCCAGCAGCTTCTTGGGACCGGGACAGGGGTCCTACAATGAGCAGTTCTTC. It encodes CASSFLGPGQGSYNEQFF.

This clone showed up just a few times. The rearrangement uses TRBV19 and TRBJ1-3; D not certain. The V end lost 9 bases, the J end lost 0 bases, and 9 bases lay between the germline ends. The CDR3 runs 13 residues. Germline-derived CDR1 and CDR2 are LNHDA and SQIVND (reference sequence). CDR3 sequence reads: CASDPGSGNTIYF. The CDR3 DNA reads TGTGCCAGCGATCCGGGCTCTGGAAACACCATATATTTT. Using reference TRBV19 and TRBJ1-3 for the parts outside the CDR3, the full variable domain is DGGITQSPKYLFRKEGQNVTLSCEQNLNHDAMYWYRQDPGQGLRLIYYSQIVNDFQKGDIAEGYSVSREKKESFPLTVTSAQKNPTAFYLCASDPGSGNTIYFGEGSWLTVV.

The chain couples TRBV11-2 to TRBJ2-1; the match to TRBD2 covers 7 bases. Germline CDR1 reads SGHAT; CDR2 reads FQNNGV. V was pared by 3 bases and J by 0 bases, with 2 bases of the junction left unmatched. The CDR3 totals 15 residues. CDR3 amino acids: CASSFLAVSYNEQFF. The DNA of the CDR3 is TGTGCCAGCAGCTTCCTAGCGGTCTCCTACAATGAGCAGTTCTTC.

The chain carries TRBV5-1 and TRBJ1-4; 9 nucleotides align to TRBD1. With 4 bases clipped from V and 6 bases from J, the junction kept 7 bases outside the gene matches. The CDR3 consists of 15 residues. Germline CDR1 is SGHRS and CDR2 is YFSETQ. The CDR3 nucleotides read TGCGCCAGCAGCCTACGAACAGGGGGCGATGAAAAACTGTTTTTT. Translation gives CASSLRTGGDEKLFF.

This clone has only a few counts. Other nucleotide sequences from this sample produce the same CDR3. This chain uses TRBV7-9 with TRBJ2-7; maybe TRBD1 (6 bases). This CDR3 region has 16 residues. Germline CDR1 and CDR2: SEHNR and FQNEAQ (reference sequence). V lost 0 bases, J lost 0 bases, and 12 bases lay in between. CDR3 sequence reads: CASSLAVGASSYEQYF. CDR3 coding DNA: TGTGCCAGCAGCTTAGCTGTGGGGGCGAGCTCCTACGAGCAGTACTTC.

The DNA for the CDR3 is TGTGCCAGCAGTCCCTCCGGGACAGTTGAAGAGCAGTACTTC. Translated: CASSPSGTVEEQYF. The chain has TRBV6-1 and TRBJ2-7; TRBD1 matches 7 bases. Germline loops: CDR1 MNHNS, CDR2 SASEGT. The CDR3 spans 14 residues. The V gene end was trimmed by 5 bases and the J gene end by 7 bases; junction bases not matched to a gene: 11.

The chain uses TRBV6-4 and TRBJ1-4; D is undetermined. The germline gives CDR1 MRHNA, CDR2 SNTAGT. Deletions cut 6 bases from V and 6 bases from J, with 11 bases between. This CDR3 region has 13 residues. The CDR3 coding sequence is TGTGCCAGCAGCCGTGATCGGGATGAAAAACTGTTTTTT. Its protein is CASSRDRDEKLFF.

This clone was detected a few times. The chain is built from TRBV11-3 and TRBJ2-1; the match to TRBD2 covers 8 bases. After removal of 0 bases from V and 7 bases from J, the junction contained 5 bases not matched to a gene. The CDR3 is made up of 15 amino acids. Germline lookup yields CDR1 SGHNT and CDR2 YENEEA. The CDR3 sequence is CASSLEGSGGNEQFF. The CDR3 DNA sequence: TGTGCCAGCAGCTTAGAGGGAAGCGGGGGAAATGAGCAGTTCTTC. Combining the CDR3 with reference TRBV11-3 and TRBJ2-1 gives the whole variable domain EAGVVQSPRYKIIEKKQPVAFWCNPISGHNTLYWYLQNLGQGPELLIRYENEEAVDDSQLPKDRFSAERLKGVDSTLKIQPAELGDSAVYLCASSLEGSGGNEQFFGPGTRLTVL.

CDR3: CASSSTEVYGYTF. In nucleotides, the CDR3 is TGTGCCAGCAGCTCTACGGAGGTCTATGGCTACACCTTC. The chain is built from TRBV11-2 and TRBJ1-2; no clear D. The CDR3 runs 13 residues. Germline loops: CDR1 SGHAT, CDR2 FQNNGV. Trimming took off 4 bases at V and 4 bases at J, with 10 bases between the two ends.

The chain couples TRBV6-1 to TRBJ2-1; possible D gene TRBD1, 6 bases. The germline V and J ends were trimmed by 6 bases and 6 bases, with 15 bases remaining between them. CDR3 length: 14 amino acids. Germline loops: CDR1 MNHNS, CDR2 SASEGT. The CDR3 region has the DNA TGTGCCAGCAGGTACAGGGTAGGGGGCAATGAGCAGTTCTTC. Amino acid sequence: CASRYRVGGNEQFF.

This clone was recorded a few times. The gene calls are TRBV11-3 and TRBJ2-7, with D unclear. The CDR3 runs 12 residues. Germline-derived CDR1 and CDR2 are SGHNT and YENEEA. V was clipped by 4 bases and J by 3 bases, with 7 bases between them. In DNA form, the CDR3 reads TGTGCCAGCAGCTATCAGTTCTACGAGCAGTACTTC. This gives the protein CASSYQFYEQYF.

As regards this clone: One end of the junction is discordant with germline, which a read error may explain. The chain has TRBV7-9 and TRBJ2-7, with TRBD2 identical over 7 bases. CDR3 length equals 12 residues. Germline V gene lookup returns CDR1 SEHNR and CDR2 FQNEAQ (reference sequence). This CDR3 is CSSSHGSGRQYF. CDR3 DNA: TGTTCCAGCAGCCACGGTAGCGGGCGACAGTACTTC.

The chain uses TRBV5-4 and TRBJ1-3; the D gene is possibly TRBD1 (5 bases). Trimming removed 2 bases from V and 1 base from J, with 7 bases in between. Germline CDR1 and CDR2: SGHNT and YYREEE (reference sequence). The CDR3 length is 14 residues. For the CDR3, the DNA is TGTGCCAGCAGCTTCCAGGGATCTGGAAACACCATATATTTT. It encodes CASSFQGSGNTIYF. The whole variable domain, remainder taken from reference TRBV5-4 and TRBJ1-3, is ETGVTQSPTHLIKTRGQQVTLRCSSQSGHNTVSWYQQALGQGPQFIFQYYREEENGRGNFPPRFSGLQFPNYSSELNVNALELDDSALYLCASSFQGSGNTIYFGEGSWLTVV.